The 10 T cell receptor beta chains below were found in one sample sequenced in a study of early T cells in non-severe SARS-CoV-2 infection (dated by TCRdb to about 2021). Library preparation used 5' RACE. The listed sequencing device is NextSeq 500. TCRdb trimmed public reads at Q25 via fastp, called clones via MiXCR and kept in-frame beta chains. CDR3 protein duplicates are merged, each entry listing the most common genes and DNA. A total of about 59,000 distinct CDR3 sequences appear in this sample, around 13% of them only once. The ten largest account for about a tenth of the sample. The material was whole blood, obtained at baseline. Receptors were obtained from an adult who was a healthcare worker with PCR-confirmed SARS-CoV-2 infection or an uninfected control (not recorded which).

The gene calls are TRBV3-1 and TRBJ2-7, with 12 positions matching TRBD2. The ends lost 5 bases at V and 3 bases at J; junction bases unmatched: 5. Per germline, CDR1 LGHDT and CDR2 YNNKEL (reference sequence). The CDR3 is 15 residues long. DNA for the CDR3: TGTGCCAGCAGCATCCGGGGACTAGCGGGCTACGAGCAGTACTTC. It yields the protein CASSIRGLAGYEQYF.

In its sample, this clonotype ranks as medium-sized. The genes are TRBV28 and TRBJ2-1, with no clear D. The V gene's germline CDR1 is MDHEN and CDR2 SYDVKM. There are 14 residues in the CDR3. The ends were cut back, 5 bases at V and 6 bases at J, with 14 bases in the middle. CDR3 loop: CASSPIGRGNEQFF. CDR3 nucleotides: TGTGCCAGCAGTCCAATCGGAAGAGGCAATGAGCAGTTCTTC.

This clonotype has a count of ten or more. The genes are TRBV12-3 or TRBV12-4 and TRBJ2-7, with 7 positions matching TRBD2. The CDR3 length is 15 residues. The V and J ends lost 2 bases and 2 bases, in that order; junction bases with no gene match: 6. The CDR3, as DNA: TGTGCCAGCAGTTTATGGTGGGAGGGAACCTACGAGCAGTACTTC. As protein: CASSLWWEGTYEQYF.

This clonotype was counted a few times. The rearrangement uses TRBV5-1 and TRBJ2-5; tentatively, D is TRBD2 (5 bases). The CDR3 is 15 residues long. In germline, CDR1 is SGHRS, CDR2 YFSETQ. V shed 3 bases and J shed 5 bases, with 17 bases lying between them. DNA of the CDR3: TGCGCCAGCAGCTGGGCGGAGGTGGGCATTGAGACCCAGTACTTC. It specifies CASSWAEVGIETQYF.

This clonotype was seen repeatedly, ten times or more. This chain uses TRBV12-3 or TRBV12-4 with TRBJ1-5; 8 positions agree with TRBD1. V lost 6 bases, J lost 2 bases, and 6 bases stayed unmatched. The CDR3 totals 15 residues. In DNA form, the CDR3 reads TGTGCCAGCAGCTCCGGACAGGGCGGCAATCAGCCCCAGCATTTT. Residues: CASSSGQGGNQPQHF.

The chain recombines TRBV12-3 or TRBV12-4 with TRBJ1-2; 9 positions match TRBD1. This CDR3 is 14 amino acids long. Trimming removed 5 bases from V and 8 bases from J; junction bases left unmatched: 9. DNA of the CDR3: TGTGCCAGCAGTGAGACCGGGACAGGGATCGGCTACACCTTC. As protein: CASSETGTGIGYTF.

The sample holds many counts of this clonotype. J is TRBJ1-1 and V is TRBV18, with D unclear. The CDR3 consists of 13 residues. From germline, CDR1 is KGHSH and CDR2 LQKENI. Trimming took 0 bases from V and 2 from J, leaving 4 bases between them. Here the CDR3 reads CASSPPVNTEAFF. In DNA form, the CDR3 reads TGTGCCAGCTCACCACCGGTTAACACTGAAGCTTTCTTT. Looking up the rest from reference TRBV18 and TRBJ1-1 gives the full variable domain: NAGVMQNPRHLVRRRGQEARLRCSPMKGHSHVYWYRQLPEEGLKFMVYLQKENIIDESGMPKERFSAEFPKEGPSILRIQQVVRGDSAAYFCASSPPVNTEAFFGQGTRLTVV.

The chain employs TRBV6-1 and TRBJ2-7; D unclear. CDR1 is MNHNS and CDR2 is SASEGT in the germline V gene. Trimming removed 4 bases at V and 3 bases at J, with 1 base between. The CDR3 has 10 amino acids. This CDR3 is CASSGYEQYF. Here the CDR3 DNA reads TGTGCCAGCAGTGGCTACGAGCAGTACTTC.

The rearrangement links TRBV7-8 to TRBJ2-7; 10 bases agree with TRBD1. The CDR3 is made up of 17 amino acids. The J segment lost 2 bases and the V segment lost 1 base, leaving 8 bases of the junction unmatched. The germline V gene has CDR1 SGHVS and CDR2 FQNEAQ. The CDR3 protein is CASSLEFGGTGAYEQYF. CDR3 coding DNA: TGTGCCAGCAGCTTAGAATTCGGGGGGACAGGGGCCTACGAGCAGTACTTC. Looking up the rest from reference TRBV7-8 and TRBJ2-7 gives the full variable domain: GAGVSQSPRYKVAKRGQDVALRCDPISGHVSLFWYQQALGQGPEFLTYFQNEAQLDKSGLPSDRFFAERPEGSVSTLKIQRTQQEDSAVYLCASSLEFGGTGAYEQYFGPGTRLTVT.

This clonotype was picked up many times. The J gene is TRBJ2-3, the V gene TRBV7-6; 7 nucleotides match TRBD1. Looked up from germline, CDR1 is SGHVS and CDR2 is FNYEAQ. The V segment lost 3 bases and the J segment 4 bases; nucleotides outside the gene matches: 7. The CDR3 is 15 residues long. The CDR3 region has the DNA TGTGCCAGCAGCTTCGTGAATACAGGGGCAGATACGCAGTATTTT. Its translation: CASSFVNTGADTQYF.